This T cell receptor (beta chain) was sequenced in a study of regulatory T cells in long-lasting Graves disease. Study-wide results and caveats: Whereas new patients shared about a thousand public clonotypes, persistent patients shared more, at approximately 2,700.

Indicated time point: newly diagnosed GD, antithyroid drugs for less than 3 months. Construction of the TCR library relied on RNA isolated from PBMCs. V was pared by 5 bases and J by 7 bases, with 10 bases of the junction left unmatched. CDR1 DFQATT and CDR2 SNEGSKA come from the germline V gene (reference sequence). The CDR3 runs to 14 residues. Through Arm-PCR of CDR3 regions and iRepertoire HTBI primers, TCR beta libraries were built. MiXCR, applied by TCRdb to the multiplex PCR reads, yields one record per CDR3 protein. The sample yields under 450,000 distinct CDR3 sequences, about 17% seen once. This clonotype was found many times. Its target is not known. This sample was also put to use in a study of T cells in Graves' hyperthyroidism and ophthalmopathy. That work adds: TCR CDR3 regions were first amplified by RT-PCR with HTBI primers. Ophthalmopathy cases were set apart from stable hyperthyroidism by a 13 V-J model.

The chain combines TRBV20-1 with TRBJ2-1, with 8 bases matching TRBD2. Source: peripheral blood mononuclear cells (PBMCs), taken at new diagnosis, from a patient treated with antithyroid drugs. The TCR was taken from a woman younger than 35 with Graves disease. CDR3 bases: TGCAGTGCTCCTTTAGCGGGAACGGGGAATGAGCAGTTCTTC. Amino acid sequence: CSAPLAGTGNEQFF.